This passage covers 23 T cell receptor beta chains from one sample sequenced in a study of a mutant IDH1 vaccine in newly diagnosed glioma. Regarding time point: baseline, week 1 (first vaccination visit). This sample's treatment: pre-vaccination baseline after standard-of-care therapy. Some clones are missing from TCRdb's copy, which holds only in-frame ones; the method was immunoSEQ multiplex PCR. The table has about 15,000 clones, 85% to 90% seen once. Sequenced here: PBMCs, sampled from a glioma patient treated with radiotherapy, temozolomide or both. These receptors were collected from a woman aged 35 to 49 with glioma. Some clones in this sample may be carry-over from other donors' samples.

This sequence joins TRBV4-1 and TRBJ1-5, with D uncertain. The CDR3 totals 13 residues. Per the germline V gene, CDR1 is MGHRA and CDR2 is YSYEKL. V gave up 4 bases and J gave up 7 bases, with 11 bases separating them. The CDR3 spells CASSPTLDQPQHF. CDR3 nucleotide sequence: TGCGCCAGCAGCCCCACCCTCGACCAGCCCCAGCATTTT.

CDR3 in DNA: TGTGCCAGCAGCGAGGGAACTAACACCGGGGAGCTGTTTTTT. Its translation is CASSEGTNTGELFF. The V call is TRBV9, the J call TRBJ2-2; D is ambiguous. With 3 bases removed from V and 2 bases from J, the gap between germline ends came to 8 bases. The germline CDR1 and CDR2 sequences are SGDLS and YYNGEE. The CDR3 has 14 residues.

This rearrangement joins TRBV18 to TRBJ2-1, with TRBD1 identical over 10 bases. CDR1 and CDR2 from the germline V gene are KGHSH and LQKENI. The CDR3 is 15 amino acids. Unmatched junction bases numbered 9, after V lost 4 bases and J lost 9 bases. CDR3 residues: CASSQFDRGLAEQFF. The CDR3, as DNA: TGTGCCAGCTCACAATTCGACAGGGGGCTAGCTGAGCAGTTCTTC.

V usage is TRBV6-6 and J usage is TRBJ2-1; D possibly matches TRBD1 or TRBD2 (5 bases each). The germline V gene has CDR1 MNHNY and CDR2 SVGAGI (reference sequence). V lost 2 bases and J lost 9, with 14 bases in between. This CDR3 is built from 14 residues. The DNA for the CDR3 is TGTGCCAGCAGTTACCCCGTCTCGGGGCCTGAGCAGTTCTTC. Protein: CASSYPVSGPEQFF.

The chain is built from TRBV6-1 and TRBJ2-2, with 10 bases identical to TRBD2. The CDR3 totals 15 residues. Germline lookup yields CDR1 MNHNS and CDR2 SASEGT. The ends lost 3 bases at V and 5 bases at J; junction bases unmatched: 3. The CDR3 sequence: CASSEASGGTGELFF. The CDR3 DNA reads TGTGCCAGCAGTGAGGCTAGCGGGGGAACCGGGGAGCTGTTTTTT.

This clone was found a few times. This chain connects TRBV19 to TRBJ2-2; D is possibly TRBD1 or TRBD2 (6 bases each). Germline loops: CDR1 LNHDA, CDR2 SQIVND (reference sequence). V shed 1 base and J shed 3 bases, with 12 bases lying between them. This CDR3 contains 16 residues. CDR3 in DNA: TGTGCCAGTAGTATAGTAGGGGGGTCGGACACCGGGGAGCTGTTTTTT. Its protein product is CASSIVGGSDTGELFF.

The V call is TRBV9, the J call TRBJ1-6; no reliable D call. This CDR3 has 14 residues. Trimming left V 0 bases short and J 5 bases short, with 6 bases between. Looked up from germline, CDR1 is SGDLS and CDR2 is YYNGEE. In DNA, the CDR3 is TGTGCCAGCAGCGTAGGCCAGGATAATTCACCCCTCCACTTT. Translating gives CASSVGQDNSPLHF.

In DNA form, the CDR3 reads TGTGCCAGTAGGCCACTGAGGGGTGAAACTGAAGCTTTCTTT. Translation gives CASRPLRGETEAFF. This chain joins TRBV19 and TRBJ1-1; possible D gene TRBD1, 5 bases. The CDR3 sequence is 14 residues long. V was shortened by 6 bases and J by 5 bases, with 16 bases between the two germline ends. The germline CDR1 and CDR2 sequences are LNHDA and SQIVND (reference sequence).

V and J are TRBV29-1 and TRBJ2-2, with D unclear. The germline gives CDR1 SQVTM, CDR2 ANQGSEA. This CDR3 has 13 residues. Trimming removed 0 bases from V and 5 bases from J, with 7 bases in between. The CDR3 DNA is TGCAGCGTTGAAGAAAAGACAACCGGGGAGCTGTTTTTT. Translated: CSVEEKTTGELFF.

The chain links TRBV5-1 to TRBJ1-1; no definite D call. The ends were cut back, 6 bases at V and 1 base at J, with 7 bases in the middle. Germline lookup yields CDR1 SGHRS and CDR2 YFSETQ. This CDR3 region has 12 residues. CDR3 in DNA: TGCGCCAGCAAGAGGGAGAACACTGAAGCTTTCTTT. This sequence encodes CASKRENTEAFF.

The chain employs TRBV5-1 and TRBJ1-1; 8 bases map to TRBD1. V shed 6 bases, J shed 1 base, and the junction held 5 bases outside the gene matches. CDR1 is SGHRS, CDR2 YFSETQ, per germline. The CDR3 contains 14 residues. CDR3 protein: CASNDRGRNTEAFF. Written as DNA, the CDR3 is TGCGCCAGCAACGACAGGGGACGGAACACTGAAGCTTTCTTT.

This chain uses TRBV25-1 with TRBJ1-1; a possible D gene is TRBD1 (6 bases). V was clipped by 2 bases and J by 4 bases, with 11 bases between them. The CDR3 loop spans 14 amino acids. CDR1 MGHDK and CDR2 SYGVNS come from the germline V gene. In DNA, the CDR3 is TGTGCCAGCAGTGAAACAGGGACGGGCACTGAAGCTTTCTTT. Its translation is CASSETGTGTEAFF.

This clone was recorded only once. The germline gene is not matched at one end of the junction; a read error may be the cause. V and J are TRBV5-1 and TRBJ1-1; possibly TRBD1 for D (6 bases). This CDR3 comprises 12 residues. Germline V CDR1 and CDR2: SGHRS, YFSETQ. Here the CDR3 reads CASSTEQGPLAF. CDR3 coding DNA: TGCGCCAGCAGCACGGAGCAGGGGCCTCTCGCTTTT.

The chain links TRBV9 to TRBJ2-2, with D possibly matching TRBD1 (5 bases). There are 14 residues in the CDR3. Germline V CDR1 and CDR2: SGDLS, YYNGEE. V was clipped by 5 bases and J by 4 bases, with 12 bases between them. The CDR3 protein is CASSQPQGTGELFF. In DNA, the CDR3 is TGTGCCAGCAGTCAACCTCAGGGCACCGGGGAGCTGTTTTTT.

CDR3 nucleotide sequence: TGTGCCAGCAGCCGGACGGGACGTGGGTCCTACGAGCAGTACTTC. Translation gives CASSRTGRGSYEQYF. The chain uses TRBV7-8 and TRBJ2-7; the D gene could be TRBD1 or TRBD2 (5 bases each). This CDR3 has 15 residues. The V gene's germline CDR1 is SGHVS and CDR2 FQNEAQ. Trimming left V 5 bases short and J 1 base short, with 15 bases between.

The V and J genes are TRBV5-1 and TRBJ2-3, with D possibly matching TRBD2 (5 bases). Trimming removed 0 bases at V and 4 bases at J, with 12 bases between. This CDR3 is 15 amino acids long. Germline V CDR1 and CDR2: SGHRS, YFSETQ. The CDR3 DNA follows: TGCGCCAGCAGCTTGGTTCCGGGGATGGCAGATACGCAGTATTTT. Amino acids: CASSLVPGMADTQYF.

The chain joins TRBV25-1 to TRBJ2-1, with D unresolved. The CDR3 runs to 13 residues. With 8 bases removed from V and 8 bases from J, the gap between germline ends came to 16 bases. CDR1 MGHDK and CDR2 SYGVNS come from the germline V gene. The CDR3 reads CASQTLLSDEQFF. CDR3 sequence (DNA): TGTGCCAGCCAAACTCTACTAAGCGATGAGCAGTTCTTC.

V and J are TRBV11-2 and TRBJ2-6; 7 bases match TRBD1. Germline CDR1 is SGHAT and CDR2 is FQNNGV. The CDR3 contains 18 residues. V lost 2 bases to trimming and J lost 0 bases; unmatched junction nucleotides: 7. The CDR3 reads CASSLPWTGLSGANVLTF. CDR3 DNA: TGTGCCAGCAGCTTACCCTGGACAGGCCTCTCTGGGGCCAACGTCCTGACTTTC.

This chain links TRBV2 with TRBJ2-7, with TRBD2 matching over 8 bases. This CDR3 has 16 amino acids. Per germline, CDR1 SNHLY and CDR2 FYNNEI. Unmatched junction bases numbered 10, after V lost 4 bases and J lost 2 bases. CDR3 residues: CASSAAGAGATYEQYF. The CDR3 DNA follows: TGTGCCAGCAGTGCAGCGGGAGCGGGGGCCACCTACGAGCAGTACTTC.

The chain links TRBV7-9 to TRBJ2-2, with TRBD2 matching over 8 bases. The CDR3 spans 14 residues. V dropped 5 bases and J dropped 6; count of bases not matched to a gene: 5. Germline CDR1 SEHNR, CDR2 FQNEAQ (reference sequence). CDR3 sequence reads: CASSMGLVSGELFF. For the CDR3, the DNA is TGTGCCAGCAGCATGGGACTAGTCTCCGGGGAGCTGTTTTTT. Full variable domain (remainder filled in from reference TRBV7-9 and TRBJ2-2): DTGVSQNPRHKITKRGQNVTFRCDPISEHNRLYWYRQTLGQGPEFLTYFQNEAQLEKSRLLSDRFSAERPKGSFSTLEIQRTEQGDSAMYLCASSMGLVSGELFFGEGSRLTVL.

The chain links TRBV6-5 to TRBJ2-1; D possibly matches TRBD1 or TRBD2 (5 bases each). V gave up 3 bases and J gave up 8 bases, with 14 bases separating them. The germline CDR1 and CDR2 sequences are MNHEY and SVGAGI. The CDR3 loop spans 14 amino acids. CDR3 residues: CASSYRDGRYEQFF. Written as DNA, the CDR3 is TGTGCCAGCAGTTATCGGGACGGACGCTATGAGCAGTTCTTC.

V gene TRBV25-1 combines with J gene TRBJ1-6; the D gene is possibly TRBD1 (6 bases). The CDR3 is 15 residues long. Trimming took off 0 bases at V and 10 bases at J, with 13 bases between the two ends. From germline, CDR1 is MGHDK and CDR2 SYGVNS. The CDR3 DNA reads TGTGCCAGCAGTGAATATACGGGACAAAGATCACCCCTCCACTTT. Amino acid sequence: CASSEYTGQRSPLHF.

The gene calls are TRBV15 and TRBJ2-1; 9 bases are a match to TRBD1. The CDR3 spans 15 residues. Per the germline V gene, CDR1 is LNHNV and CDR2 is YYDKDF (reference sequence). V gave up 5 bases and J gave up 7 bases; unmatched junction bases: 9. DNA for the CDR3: TGTGCCACCAGCGCGCCCGGGACAGGGATGAATGAGCAGTTCTTC. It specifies CATSAPGTGMNEQFF.